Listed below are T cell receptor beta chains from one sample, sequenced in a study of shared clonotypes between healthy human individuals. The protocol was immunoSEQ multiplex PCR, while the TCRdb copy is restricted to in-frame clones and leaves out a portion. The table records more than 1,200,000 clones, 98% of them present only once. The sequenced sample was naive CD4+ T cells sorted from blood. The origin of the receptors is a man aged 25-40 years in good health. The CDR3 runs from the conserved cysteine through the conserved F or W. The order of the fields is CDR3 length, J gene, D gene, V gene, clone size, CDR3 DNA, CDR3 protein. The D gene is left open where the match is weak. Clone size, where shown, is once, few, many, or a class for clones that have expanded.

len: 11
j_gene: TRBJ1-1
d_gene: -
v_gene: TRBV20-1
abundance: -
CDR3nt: TGCAGTGCTAGAGACGTCCTAGAAGCTTTCTTT
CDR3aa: CSARDVLEAFF

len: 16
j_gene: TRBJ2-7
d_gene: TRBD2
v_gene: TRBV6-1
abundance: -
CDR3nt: TGTGCCAGCAGTGCTTCGACTAGCGGGAGAGGTAACGAGCAGTACTTC
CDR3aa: CASSASTSGRGNEQYF

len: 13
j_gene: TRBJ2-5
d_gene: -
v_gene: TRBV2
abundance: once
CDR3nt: TGTGCCAGCACCATGACAGTACAAGAGACCCAGTACTTC
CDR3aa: CASTMTVQETQYF

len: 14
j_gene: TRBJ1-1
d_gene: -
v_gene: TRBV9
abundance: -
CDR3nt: TGTGCCAGCAGCGAAGGACAGATGAACACTGAAGCTTTCTTT
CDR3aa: CASSEGQMNTEAFF

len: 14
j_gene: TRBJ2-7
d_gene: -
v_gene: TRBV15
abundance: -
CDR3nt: TGTGCCACCAGCAGAGGATCAGTTTCCTACGAGCAGTACTTC
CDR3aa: CATSRGSVSYEQYF

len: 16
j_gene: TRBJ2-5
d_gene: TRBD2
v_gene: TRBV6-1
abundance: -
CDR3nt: TGTGCCAGCAGTGAAGGGCCTAGCGGGAGGCAAGAGACCCAGTACTTC
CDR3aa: CASSEGPSGRQETQYF

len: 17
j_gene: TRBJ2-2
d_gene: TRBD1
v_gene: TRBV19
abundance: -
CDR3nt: TGTGCCAGTAGTATAAATCGAGGACAGGGACGTCCCGGGGAGCTGTTTTTT
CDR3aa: CASSINRGQGRPGELFF

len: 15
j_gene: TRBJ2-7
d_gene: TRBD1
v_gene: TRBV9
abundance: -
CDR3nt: TGTGCCAGCAGCGCCGCCGGGACAGGAACCTACGAGCAGTACTTC
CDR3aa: CASSAAGTGTYEQYF

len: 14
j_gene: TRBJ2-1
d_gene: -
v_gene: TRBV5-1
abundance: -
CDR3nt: TGCGCCAGCTCGGACGGGAGCTCCTACAATGAGCAGTTCTTC
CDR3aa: CASSDGSSYNEQFF

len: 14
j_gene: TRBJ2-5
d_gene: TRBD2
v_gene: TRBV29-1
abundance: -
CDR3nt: TGCAGCGTCGCGGGCGGGAGGAATCAAGAGACCCAGTACTTC
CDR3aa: CSVAGGRNQETQYF

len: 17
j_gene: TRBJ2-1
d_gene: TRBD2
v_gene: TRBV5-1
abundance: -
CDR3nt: TGCGCCAGCAGCTTGGGAAGACTAGCGGGAAAGTACAATGAGCAGTTCTTC
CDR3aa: CASSLGRLAGKYNEQFF

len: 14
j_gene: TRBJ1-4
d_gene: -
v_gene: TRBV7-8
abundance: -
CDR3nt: TGTGCCAGCAGCTTAGCCAGGGGAAATGAAAAACTGTTTTTT
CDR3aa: CASSLARGNEKLFF

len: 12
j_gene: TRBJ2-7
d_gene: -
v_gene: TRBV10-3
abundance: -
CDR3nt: TGTGCCCTTTCCCCCCGTGGCGACGAGCAGTACTTC
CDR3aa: CALSPRGDEQYF

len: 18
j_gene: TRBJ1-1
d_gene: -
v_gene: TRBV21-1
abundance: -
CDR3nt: TGTGCCAGCAGCGAAGGGACATTAAGGCGTCAGGATGACACTGAAGCTTTCTTT
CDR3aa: CASSEGTLRRQDDTEAFF

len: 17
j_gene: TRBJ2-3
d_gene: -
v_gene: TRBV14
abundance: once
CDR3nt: TGTGCCAGCAGCCAAACGGGTTGGGCTCCATTGACAGATACGCAGTATTTT
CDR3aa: CASSQTGWAPLTDTQYF

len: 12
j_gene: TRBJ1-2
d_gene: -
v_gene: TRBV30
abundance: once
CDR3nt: TGTGCCTGGAGTGTAGGATTAGTCCTTGGAGGCTTC
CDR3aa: CAWSVGLVLGGF

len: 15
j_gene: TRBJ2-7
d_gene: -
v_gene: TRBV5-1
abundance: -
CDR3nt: TGCGCCAGCAGCTTGGCAGCGGGCAACTCCTACGAGCAGTACTTC
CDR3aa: CASSLAAGNSYEQYF

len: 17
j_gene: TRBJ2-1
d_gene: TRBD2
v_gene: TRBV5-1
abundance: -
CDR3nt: TGCGCCAGCAGCCCTGCCCCAGATGGCGGGAGGGGAGCGGGGCAGTTCTTC
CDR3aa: CASSPAPDGGRGAGQFF

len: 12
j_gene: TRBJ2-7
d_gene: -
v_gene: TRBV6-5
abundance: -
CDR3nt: TGTGCCAGCAGGACCTTGGGCTACGAGCAGTACTTC
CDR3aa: CASRTLGYEQYF

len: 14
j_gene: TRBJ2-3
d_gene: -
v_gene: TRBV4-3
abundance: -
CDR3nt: TGCGCCAGCAGCCAAGATGTCTTGTATGATACGCAGTATTTT
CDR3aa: CASSQDVLYDTQYF

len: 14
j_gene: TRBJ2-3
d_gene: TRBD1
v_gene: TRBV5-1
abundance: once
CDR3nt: TGCGCCAGTCGTCGGACAGGGGGTTTGGATACGCAGTATTTT
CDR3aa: CASRRTGGLDTQYF

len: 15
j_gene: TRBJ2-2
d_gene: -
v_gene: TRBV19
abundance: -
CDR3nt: TGTGCCAGTAGTGCCTACTCAGGGAACACCGGGGAGCTGTTTTTT
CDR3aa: CASSAYSGNTGELFF

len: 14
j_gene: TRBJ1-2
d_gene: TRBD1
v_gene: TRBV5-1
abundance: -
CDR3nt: TGCGCCAGCAGCGGAAACACAGGGGATTCAGGCTACACCTTC
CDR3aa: CASSGNTGDSGYTF

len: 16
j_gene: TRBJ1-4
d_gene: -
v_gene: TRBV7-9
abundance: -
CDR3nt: TGTGCCAGCAGCTTAGCTGCGACAGCACCATTTGAAAAACTGTTTTTT
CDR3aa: CASSLAATAPFEKLFF

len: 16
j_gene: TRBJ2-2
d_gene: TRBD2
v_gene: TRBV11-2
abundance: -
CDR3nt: TGTGCCAGCAGCTTAGGGCTAGCGGGAAACACCGGGGAGCTGTTTTTT
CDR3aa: CASSLGLAGNTGELFF

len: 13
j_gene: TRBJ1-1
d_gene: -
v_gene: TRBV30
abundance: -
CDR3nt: TGTGCCTGGCTCTACCCCGGACCGAGCGAAGCTTTCTTT
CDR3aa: CAWLYPGPSEAFF

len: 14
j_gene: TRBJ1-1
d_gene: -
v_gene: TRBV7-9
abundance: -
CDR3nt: TGTGCCAGCAGCTTAGACGGATCGAACACTGAAGCTTTCTTT
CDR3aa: CASSLDGSNTEAFF

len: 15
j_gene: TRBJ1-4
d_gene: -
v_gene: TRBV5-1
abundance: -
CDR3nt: TGCGCCAGCAGCTTGCCGGGGGTTCCTAATGAAAAACTGTTTTTT
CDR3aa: CASSLPGVPNEKLFF

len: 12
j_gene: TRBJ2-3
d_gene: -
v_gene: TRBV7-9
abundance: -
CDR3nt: TGTGCCAGCAGCATTAGCACAGATACGCAGTATTTT
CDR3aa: CASSISTDTQYF

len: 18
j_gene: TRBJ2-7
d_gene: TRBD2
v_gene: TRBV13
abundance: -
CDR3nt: TGTGCCAGCAGCCCCCGAAAGGGACTAGCGGCCGGGCCCTACGAGCAGTACTTC
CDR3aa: CASSPRKGLAAGPYEQYF

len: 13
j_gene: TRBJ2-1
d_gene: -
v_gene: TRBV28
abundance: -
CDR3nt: TGTGCCAGCAGTTCTACCAATTACAATGAGCAGTTCTTC
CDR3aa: CASSSTNYNEQFF

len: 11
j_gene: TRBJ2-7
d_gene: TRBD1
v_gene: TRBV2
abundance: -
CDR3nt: TGTGCCAGCGATGCAGGGGGCGAGCAGTACTTC
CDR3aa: CASDAGGEQYF

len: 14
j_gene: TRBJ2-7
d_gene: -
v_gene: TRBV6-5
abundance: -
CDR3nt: TGTGCCAGCACCCGAGTAGGGGGAACCTACGAGCAGTACTTC
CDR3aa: CASTRVGGTYEQYF

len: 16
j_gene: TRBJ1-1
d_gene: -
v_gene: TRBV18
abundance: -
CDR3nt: TGTGCCAGCTCACCAGTAGGTGGACAGCTGAACACTGAAGCTTTCTTT
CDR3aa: CASSPVGGQLNTEAFF

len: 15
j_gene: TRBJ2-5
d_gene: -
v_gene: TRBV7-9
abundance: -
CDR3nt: TGTGCCAGCAGCCCTCGCCAGGGTGGAAAAGAGACCCAGTACTTC
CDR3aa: CASSPRQGGKETQYF

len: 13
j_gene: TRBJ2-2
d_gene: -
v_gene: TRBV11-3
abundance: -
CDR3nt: TGTGCCAGCAGCTTAGAGGAAGTCGGGGAGCTGTTTTTT
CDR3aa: CASSLEEVGELFF

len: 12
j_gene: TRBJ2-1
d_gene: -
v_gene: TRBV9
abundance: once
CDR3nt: TGTGCCAGCAGCGATCCAACCGATGAGCAGTTCTTC
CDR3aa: CASSDPTDEQFF

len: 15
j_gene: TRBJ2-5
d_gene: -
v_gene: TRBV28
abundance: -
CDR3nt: TGTGCCAGCAGAGACACCCATCGGACAGATTTGGCCCAGTACTTC
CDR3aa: CASRDTHRTDLAQYF

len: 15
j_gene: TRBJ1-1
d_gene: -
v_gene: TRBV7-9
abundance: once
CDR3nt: TGTGCCAGCAGCCCCGGTTCGATAGTACAGCCTGAAGCTTTCTTT
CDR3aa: CASSPGSIVQPEAFF

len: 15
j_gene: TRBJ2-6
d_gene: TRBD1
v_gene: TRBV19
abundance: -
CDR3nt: TGTGCCTCCCGGGACAGGGGCTCTGGGGCCAACGTCCTGACTTTC
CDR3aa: CASRDRGSGANVLTF

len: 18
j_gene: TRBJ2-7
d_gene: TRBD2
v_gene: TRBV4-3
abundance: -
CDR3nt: TGCGCCAGCAGCCAACAAGCGGGAGGGATAGCAACGGGTTACGAGCAGTACTTC
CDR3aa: CASSQQAGGIATGYEQYF

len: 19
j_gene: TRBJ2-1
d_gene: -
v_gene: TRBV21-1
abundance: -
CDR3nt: TGTGCCAGCAGCAACTCGTCTAAATTGGCTAGCGGGAGTGAGAATGAGCAGTTCTTC
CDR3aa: CASSNSSKLASGSENEQFF

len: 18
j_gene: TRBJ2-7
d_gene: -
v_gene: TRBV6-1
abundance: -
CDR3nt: TGTGCCAGCAGTGAAGTTTCCCCTTTACAGGGAGGCTTGGACGAGCAGTACTTC
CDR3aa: CASSEVSPLQGGLDEQYF

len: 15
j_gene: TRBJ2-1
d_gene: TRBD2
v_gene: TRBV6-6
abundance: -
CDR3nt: TGTGCCAGCGGCCAGGGGACTAGCGGATACAATGAGCAGTTCTTC
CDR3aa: CASGQGTSGYNEQFF

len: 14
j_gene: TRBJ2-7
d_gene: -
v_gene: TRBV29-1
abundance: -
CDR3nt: TGCAGCGTTGGGAGCAGGGAAAATCTAAGGGAGCAGTACTTC
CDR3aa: CSVGSRENLREQYF

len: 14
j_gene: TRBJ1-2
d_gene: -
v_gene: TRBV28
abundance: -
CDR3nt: TGTGCCAGCAGTCTAAAGGGAAGGGTCTATGGCTACACCTTC
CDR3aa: CASSLKGRVYGYTF

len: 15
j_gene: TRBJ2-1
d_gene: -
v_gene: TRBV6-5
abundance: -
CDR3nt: TGTGCCAGCAGTTACAGGACATATGGCCGCGGTGAGCAGTTCTTC
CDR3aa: CASSYRTYGRGEQFF

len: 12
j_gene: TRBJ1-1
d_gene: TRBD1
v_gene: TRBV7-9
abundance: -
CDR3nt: TGTGCCAGCACCAGGGGGGGGTGGAAAGCTTTCTTT
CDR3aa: CASTRGGWKAFF

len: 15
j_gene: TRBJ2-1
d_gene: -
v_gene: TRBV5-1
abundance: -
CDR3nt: TGCGCCAGCAGCTCCATCAGGTCGGGGGACAATGAGCAGTTCTTC
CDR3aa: CASSSIRSGDNEQFF

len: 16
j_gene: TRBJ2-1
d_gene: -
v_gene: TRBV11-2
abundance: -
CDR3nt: TGTGCCAGCAGCACAGTCCGGGAGAGAATATTGAATGAGCAGTTCTTC
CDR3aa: CASSTVRERILNEQFF

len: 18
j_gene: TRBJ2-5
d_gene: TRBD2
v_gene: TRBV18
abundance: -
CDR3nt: TGTGCCAGCTCACCCAAGGCCCTCAAACTAGCGGGAGAAGAGACCCAGTACTTC
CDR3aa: CASSPKALKLAGEETQYF

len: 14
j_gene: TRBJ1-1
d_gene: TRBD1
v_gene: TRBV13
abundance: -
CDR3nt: TGTGCCAGCAGCTTGTGGACAGGGGCTACTGAAGCTTTCTTT
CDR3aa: CASSLWTGATEAFF

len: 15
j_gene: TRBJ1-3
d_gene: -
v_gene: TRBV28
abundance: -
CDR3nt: TGTGCCAGCAGTTTGACTTCCAATACGGGAAACACCATATATTTT
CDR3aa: CASSLTSNTGNTIYF

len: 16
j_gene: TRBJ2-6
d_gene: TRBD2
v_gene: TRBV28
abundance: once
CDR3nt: TGTGCCAGCAGTTCGAGGACTAGCTCTGGGGCCAACGTCCTGACTTTC
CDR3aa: CASSSRTSSGANVLTF

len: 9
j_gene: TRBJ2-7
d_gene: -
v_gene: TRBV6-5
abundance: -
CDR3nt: TGTTCTAGGCGATACGAGCAGTACTTC
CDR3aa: CSRRYEQYF